The 9 T cell receptor beta chains given below trace back to one sample, sequenced in a study of T-cell memory formation after mild COVID-19. TCRdb fed the 5' RACE reads into MiXCR, producing one record per CDR3 protein. The repertoire holds 200,000 to 300,000 distinct CDR3 sequences, with 15% to 19% as singletons. The sample consisted of PBMCs or a T cell subset sorted from them (not recorded which). The receptors originated from an adult woman who had mild COVID-19 (a few samples of this study predate the infection). Cell type and time point are not known.

J is TRBJ1-6 and V is TRBV6-1; D unclear. V was clipped by 7 bases and J by 2 bases, with 6 bases between them. The CDR3 is 13 residues long. Per germline, CDR1 MNHNS and CDR2 SASEGT. DNA of the CDR3: TGTGCCAGCAATGGAGCCTATAATTCACCCCTCCACTTT. Encoded protein: CASNGAYNSPLHF.

This clonotype was recorded many times. The chain combines TRBV5-1 with TRBJ2-5, with 13 bases matching TRBD2. V was pared by 4 bases and J by 4 bases, with 10 bases of the junction left unmatched. Germline values: CDR1 SGHRS, CDR2 YFSETQ. The CDR3 has 17 amino acids. The CDR3 sequence: CASSLWTSGGGRETQYF. CDR3 bases: TGCGCCAGCAGCCTATGGACTAGCGGGGGTGGAAGAGAGACCCAGTACTTC.

The V and J genes are TRBV4-1 and TRBJ1-5, with D unclear. CDR3 length: 13 amino acids. V shed 3 bases and J shed 3 bases, with 6 bases lying between them. CDR1 and CDR2 (germline): MGHRA, YSYEKL. CDR3 sequence reads: CASSHPDNQPQHF. The CDR3 DNA sequence: TGCGCCAGCAGCCATCCCGACAATCAGCCCCAGCATTTT.

This clonotype was observed a handful of times. The genes are TRBV3-1 and TRBJ2-5; 7 positions match TRBD2. This CDR3 is 14 amino acids long. Germline-derived CDR1 and CDR2 are LGHDT and YNNKEL (reference sequence). The V gene end was trimmed by 4 bases and the J gene end by 4 bases; junction bases not matched to a gene: 6. As DNA, the CDR3 is TGTGCCAGCAGCCCCGGGACTACTCGAGAGACCCAGTACTTC. Protein: CASSPGTTRETQYF.

This clonotype was seen only once. This chain joins TRBV19 and TRBJ1-1, with D possibly TRBD1 on 5 matching bases. With 8 bases removed from V and 3 bases from J, the gap between germline ends came to 25 bases. Germline CDR1 is LNHDA and CDR2 is SQIVND (reference sequence). CDR3 length: 17 residues. The CDR3 coding sequence is TGTGCCAGTGCACCTCGCCAGGGCGGATCTGAAGACACTGAAGCTTTCTTT. Its protein is CASAPRQGGSEDTEAFF.

This clonotype has a handful of counts. This chain connects TRBV12-3 or TRBV12-4 to TRBJ2-2; weak D call: TRBD2 (5 bases). With 3 bases removed from V and 5 bases from J, the gap between germline ends came to 13 bases. The CDR3 has 15 residues. CDR3 sequence reads: CASSLREFKTGELFF. The CDR3 DNA follows: TGTGCCAGCAGTTTGAGGGAGTTTAAGACCGGGGAGCTGTTTTTT.

The chain carries TRBV13 and TRBJ2-7; D is tentatively TRBD1 or TRBD2 (6 bases each). Trimming cost V 3 bases and J 2 bases, with 11 bases left between them. In germline, CDR1 is PRHDT, CDR2 FYEKMQ (reference sequence). CDR3 length equals 14 residues. CDR3 residues: CASSLGGSPYEQYF. CDR3 in DNA: TGTGCCAGCAGCTTGGGGGGCAGCCCCTACGAGCAGTACTTC.

This chain joins TRBV3-1 and TRBJ1-2; 9 bases are shared with TRBD1. Unmatched junction bases numbered 9, after V lost 4 bases and J lost 6 bases. Germline V CDR1 and CDR2: LGHDT, YNNKEL (reference sequence). The CDR3 contains 15 residues. CDR3 loop: CASSRTVTGGHGYTF. The DNA of the CDR3 is TGTGCCAGCAGCCGCACCGTTACAGGGGGCCATGGCTACACCTTC.

The V and J genes are TRBV27 and TRBJ2-1, with 7 bases fitting TRBD2. This CDR3 is 14 amino acids long. With 8 bases clipped from V and 8 bases from J, the junction kept 12 bases outside the gene matches. The V gene's germline CDR1 is MNHEY and CDR2 SMNVEV (reference sequence). The CDR3 sequence: CASSQLREFHEQFF. Here the CDR3 DNA reads TGTGCCAGCTCACAGTTGCGGGAGTTCCATGAGCAGTTCTTC.